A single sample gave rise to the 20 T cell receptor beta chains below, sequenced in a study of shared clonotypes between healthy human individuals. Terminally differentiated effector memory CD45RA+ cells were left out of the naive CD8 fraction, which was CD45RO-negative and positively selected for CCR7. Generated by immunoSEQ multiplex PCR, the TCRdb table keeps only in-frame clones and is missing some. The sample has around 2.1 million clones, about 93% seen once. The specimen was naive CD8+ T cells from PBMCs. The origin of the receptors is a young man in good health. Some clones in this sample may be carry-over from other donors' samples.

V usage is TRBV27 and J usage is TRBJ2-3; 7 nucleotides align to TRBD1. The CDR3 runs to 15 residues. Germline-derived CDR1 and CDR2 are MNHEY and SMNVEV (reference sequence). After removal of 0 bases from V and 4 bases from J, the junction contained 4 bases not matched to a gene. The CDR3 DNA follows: TGTGCCAGCAGTTTATCTCCCCAGGGGGCAGATACGCAGTATTTT. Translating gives CASSLSPQGADTQYF.

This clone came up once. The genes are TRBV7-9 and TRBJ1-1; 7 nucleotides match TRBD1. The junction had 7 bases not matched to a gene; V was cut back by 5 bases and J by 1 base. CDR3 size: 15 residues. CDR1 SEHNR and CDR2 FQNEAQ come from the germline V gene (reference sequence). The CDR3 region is CASSPTDRANTEAFF. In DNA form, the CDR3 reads TGTGCCAGCAGCCCGACTGACAGGGCGAACACTGAAGCTTTCTTT.

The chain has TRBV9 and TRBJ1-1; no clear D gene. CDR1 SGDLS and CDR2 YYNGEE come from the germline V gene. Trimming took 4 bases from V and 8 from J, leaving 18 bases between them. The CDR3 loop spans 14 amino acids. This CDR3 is CASSPTTGWGEAFF. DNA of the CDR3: TGTGCCAGCAGCCCAACAACCGGGTGGGGAGAAGCTTTCTTT.

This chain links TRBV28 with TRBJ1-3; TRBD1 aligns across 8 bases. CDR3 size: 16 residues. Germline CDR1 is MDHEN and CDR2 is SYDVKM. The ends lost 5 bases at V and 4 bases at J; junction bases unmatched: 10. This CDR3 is CASSPTDRGYGNTIYF. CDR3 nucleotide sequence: TGTGCCAGCAGTCCGACAGACAGGGGTTACGGAAACACCATATATTTT.

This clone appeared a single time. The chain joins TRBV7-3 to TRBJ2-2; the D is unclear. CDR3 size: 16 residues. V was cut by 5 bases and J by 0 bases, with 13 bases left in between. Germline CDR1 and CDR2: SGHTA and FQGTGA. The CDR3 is CASSPHPIANTGELFF. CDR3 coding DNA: TGTGCCAGCAGCCCACACCCGATAGCGAACACCGGGGAGCTGTTTTTT.

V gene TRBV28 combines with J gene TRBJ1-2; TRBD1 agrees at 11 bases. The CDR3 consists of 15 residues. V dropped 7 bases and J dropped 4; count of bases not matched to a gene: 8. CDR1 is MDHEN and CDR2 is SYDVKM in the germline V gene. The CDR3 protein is CASTPAGQGVYGYTF. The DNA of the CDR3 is TGTGCCAGCACCCCTGCGGGACAGGGGGTCTATGGCTACACCTTC.

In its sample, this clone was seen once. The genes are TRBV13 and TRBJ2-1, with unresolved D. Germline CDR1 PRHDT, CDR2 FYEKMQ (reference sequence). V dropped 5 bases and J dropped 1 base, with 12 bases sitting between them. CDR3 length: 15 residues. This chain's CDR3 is CASSPYEYSYNEQFF. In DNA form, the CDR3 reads TGTGCCAGCAGCCCTTATGAGTATTCCTACAATGAGCAGTTCTTC.

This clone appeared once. This CDR3 is CASSREGGAYNEQFF. CDR3 in DNA: TGTGCCAGCAGCCGGGAGGGAGGGGCATACAATGAGCAGTTCTTC. J is TRBJ2-1 and V is TRBV13, with TRBD2 matching over 8 bases. The CDR3 has 15 amino acids. CDR1 is PRHDT, CDR2 FYEKMQ, per germline (reference sequence). V was pared by 5 bases and J by 4 bases, with 7 bases of the junction left unmatched.

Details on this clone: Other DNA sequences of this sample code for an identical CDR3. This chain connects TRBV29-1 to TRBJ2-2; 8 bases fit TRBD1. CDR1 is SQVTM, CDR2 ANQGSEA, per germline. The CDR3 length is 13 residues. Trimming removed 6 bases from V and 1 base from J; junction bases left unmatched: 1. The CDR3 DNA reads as TGCAGCGTCGGGACAGGGAACACCGGGGAGCTGTTTTTT. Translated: CSVGTGNTGELFF.

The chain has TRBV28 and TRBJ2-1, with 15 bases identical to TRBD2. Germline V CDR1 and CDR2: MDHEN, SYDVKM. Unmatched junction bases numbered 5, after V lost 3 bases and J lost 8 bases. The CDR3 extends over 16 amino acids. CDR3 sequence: CASSLGTSGRQDEQFF. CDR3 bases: TGTGCCAGCAGTTTGGGGACTAGCGGGAGGCAGGATGAGCAGTTCTTC.

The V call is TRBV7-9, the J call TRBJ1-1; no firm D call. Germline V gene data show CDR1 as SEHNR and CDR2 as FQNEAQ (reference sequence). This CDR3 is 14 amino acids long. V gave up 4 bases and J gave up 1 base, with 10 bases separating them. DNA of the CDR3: TGTGCCAGCAGCTCCGGACTCCCGAACACTGAAGCTTTCTTT. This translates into CASSSGLPNTEAFF.

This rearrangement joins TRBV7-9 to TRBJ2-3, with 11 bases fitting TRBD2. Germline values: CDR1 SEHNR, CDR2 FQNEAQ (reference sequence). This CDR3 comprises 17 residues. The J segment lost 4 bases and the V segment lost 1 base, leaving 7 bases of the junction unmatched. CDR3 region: CASSLGTSGSPPDTQYF. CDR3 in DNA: TGTGCCAGCAGCTTAGGGACTAGCGGGTCCCCCCCAGATACGCAGTATTTT. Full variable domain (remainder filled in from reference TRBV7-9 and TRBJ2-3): DTGVSQNPRHKITKRGQNVTFRCDPISEHNRLYWYRQTLGQGPEFLTYFQNEAQLEKSRLLSDRFSAERPKGSFSTLEIQRTEQGDSAMYLCASSLGTSGSPPDTQYFGPGTRLTVL.

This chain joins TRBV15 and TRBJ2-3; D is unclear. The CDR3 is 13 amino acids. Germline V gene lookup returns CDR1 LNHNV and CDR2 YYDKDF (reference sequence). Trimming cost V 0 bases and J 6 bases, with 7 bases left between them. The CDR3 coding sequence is TGTGCCACCAGCAGAGATCTGGCGGATACGCAGTATTTT. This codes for CATSRDLADTQYF.

In nucleotides, the CDR3 is TGTGCCAGCAGACTTTACAGGGGATGGCCTGAAGCTTTCTTT. This gives the protein CASRLYRGWPEAFF. The V call is TRBV13, the J call TRBJ1-1; 7 positions agree with TRBD1. V dropped 6 bases and J dropped 6; count of bases not matched to a gene: 10. CDR1 is PRHDT and CDR2 is FYEKMQ in the germline V gene (reference sequence). The CDR3 contains 14 residues.

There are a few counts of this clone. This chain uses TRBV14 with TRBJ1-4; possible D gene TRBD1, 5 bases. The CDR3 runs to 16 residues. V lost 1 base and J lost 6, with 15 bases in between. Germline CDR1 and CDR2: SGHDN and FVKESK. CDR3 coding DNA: TGTGCCAGCAGCCAAGTTCTCCAGGGATGGGATGAAAAACTGTTTTTT. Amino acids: CASSQVLQGWDEKLFF. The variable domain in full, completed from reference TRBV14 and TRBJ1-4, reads EAGVTQFPSHSVIEKGQTVTLRCDPISGHDNLYWYRRVMGKEIKFLLHFVKESKQDESGMPNNRFLAERTGGTYSTLKVQPAELEDSGVYFCASSQVLQGWDEKLFFGSGTQLSVL.

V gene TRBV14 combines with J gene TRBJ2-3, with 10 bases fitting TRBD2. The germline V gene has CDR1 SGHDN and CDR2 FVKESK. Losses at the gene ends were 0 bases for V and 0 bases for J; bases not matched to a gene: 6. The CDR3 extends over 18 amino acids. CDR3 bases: TGTGCCAGCAGCCAAGATCGACGTAGCGGGAGGAGCACAGATACGCAGTATTTT. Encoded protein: CASSQDRRSGRSTDTQYF.

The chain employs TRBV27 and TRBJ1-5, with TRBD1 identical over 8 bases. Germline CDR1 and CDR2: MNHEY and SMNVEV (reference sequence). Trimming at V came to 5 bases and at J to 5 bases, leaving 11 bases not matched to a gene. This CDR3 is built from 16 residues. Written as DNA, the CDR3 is TGTGCCAGCAGTCCTCAGGGGGCGAGTTTTTATCAGCCCCAGCATTTT. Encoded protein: CASSPQGASFYQPQHF.

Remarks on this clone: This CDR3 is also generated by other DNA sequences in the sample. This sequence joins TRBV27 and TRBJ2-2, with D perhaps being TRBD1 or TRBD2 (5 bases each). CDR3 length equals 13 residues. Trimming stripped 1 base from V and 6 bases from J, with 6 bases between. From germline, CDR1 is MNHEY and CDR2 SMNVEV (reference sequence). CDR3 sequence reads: CASSLLGAGELFF. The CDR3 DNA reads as TGTGCCAGCAGTTTATTGGGGGCCGGGGAGCTGTTTTTT.

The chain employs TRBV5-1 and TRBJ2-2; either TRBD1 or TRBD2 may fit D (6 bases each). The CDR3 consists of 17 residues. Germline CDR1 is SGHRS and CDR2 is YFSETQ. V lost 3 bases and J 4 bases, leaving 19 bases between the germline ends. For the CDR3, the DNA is TGCGCCAGCAGCTACCCCAGAAACGGGGGCGGCACCGGGGAGCTGTTTTTT. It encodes CASSYPRNGGGTGELFF.

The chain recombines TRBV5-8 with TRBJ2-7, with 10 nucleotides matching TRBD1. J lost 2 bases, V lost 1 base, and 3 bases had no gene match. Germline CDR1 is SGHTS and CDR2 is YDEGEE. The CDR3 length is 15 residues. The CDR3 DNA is TGTGCCAGCAGCTTGTCCGACAGGGGGCCCTACGAGCAGTACTTC. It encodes CASSLSDRGPYEQYF.